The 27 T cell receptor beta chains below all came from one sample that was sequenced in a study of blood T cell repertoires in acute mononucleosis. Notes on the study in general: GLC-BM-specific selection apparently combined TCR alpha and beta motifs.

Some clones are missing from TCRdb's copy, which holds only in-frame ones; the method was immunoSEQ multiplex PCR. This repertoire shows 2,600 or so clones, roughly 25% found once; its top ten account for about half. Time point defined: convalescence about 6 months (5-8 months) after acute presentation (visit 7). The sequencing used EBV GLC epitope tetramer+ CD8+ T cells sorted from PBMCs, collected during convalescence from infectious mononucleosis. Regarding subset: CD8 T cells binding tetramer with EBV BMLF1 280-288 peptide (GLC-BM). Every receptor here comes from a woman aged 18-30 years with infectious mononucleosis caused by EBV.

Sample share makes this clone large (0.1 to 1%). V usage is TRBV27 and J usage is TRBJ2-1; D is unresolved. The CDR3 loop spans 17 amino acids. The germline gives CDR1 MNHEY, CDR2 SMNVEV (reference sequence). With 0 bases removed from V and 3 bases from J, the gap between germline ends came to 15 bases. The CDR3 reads CASSLSPPWWGYNEQFF. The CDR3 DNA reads TGTGCCAGCAGTTTATCCCCGCCATGGTGGGGCTACAATGAGCAGTTCTTC.

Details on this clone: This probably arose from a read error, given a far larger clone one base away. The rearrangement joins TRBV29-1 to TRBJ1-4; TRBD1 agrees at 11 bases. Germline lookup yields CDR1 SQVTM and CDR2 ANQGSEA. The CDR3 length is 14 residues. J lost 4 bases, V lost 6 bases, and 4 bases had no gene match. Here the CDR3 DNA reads TGCAGCGTGGGGACAGGGGGTAATAATGAAAAACTGTTTTTT. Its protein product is CSVGTGGNNEKLFF. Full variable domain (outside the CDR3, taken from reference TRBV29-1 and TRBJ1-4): SAVISQKPSRDICQRGTSLTIQCQVDSQVTMMFWYRQQPGQSLTLIATANQGSEATYESGFVIDKFPISRPNLTFSTLTVSNMSPEDSSIYLCSVGTGGNNEKLFFGSGTQLSVL.

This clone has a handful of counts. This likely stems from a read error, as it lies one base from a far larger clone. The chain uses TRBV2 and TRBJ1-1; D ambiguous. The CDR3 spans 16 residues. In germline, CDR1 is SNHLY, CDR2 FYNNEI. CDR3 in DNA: TGTGCCAGCTGTGAAAGGTCAGCCTGGGAGAGCACTGAAGCTTTCTTT. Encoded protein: CASCERSAWESTEAFF.

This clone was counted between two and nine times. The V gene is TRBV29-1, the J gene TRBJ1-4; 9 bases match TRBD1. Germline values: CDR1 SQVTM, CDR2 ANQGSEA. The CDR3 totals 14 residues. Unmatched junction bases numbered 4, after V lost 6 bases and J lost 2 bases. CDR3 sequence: CSVGTGFTNEKLFF. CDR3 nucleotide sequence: TGCAGCGTGGGGACAGGGTTTACTAATGAAAAACTGTTTTTT.

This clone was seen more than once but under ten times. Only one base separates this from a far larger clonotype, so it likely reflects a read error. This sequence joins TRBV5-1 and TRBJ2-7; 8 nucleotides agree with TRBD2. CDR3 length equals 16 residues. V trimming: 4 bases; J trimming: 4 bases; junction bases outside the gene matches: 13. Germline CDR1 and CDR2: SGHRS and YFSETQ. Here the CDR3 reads CASSTPSGSSPYEQYF. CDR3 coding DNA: TGCGCCAGCAGCACTCCTAGCGGGTCCTCGCCGTACGAGCAGTACTTC.

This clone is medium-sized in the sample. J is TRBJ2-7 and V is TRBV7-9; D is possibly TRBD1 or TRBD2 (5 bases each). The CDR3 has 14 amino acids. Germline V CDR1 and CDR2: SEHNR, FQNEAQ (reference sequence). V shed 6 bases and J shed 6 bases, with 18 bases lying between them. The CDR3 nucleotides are TGTGCCAGCAGTTACGCCGGGACGGCAACCGAGCAGTACTTC. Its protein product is CASSYAGTATEQYF. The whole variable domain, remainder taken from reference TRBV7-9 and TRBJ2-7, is DTGVSQNPRHKITKRGQNVTFRCDPISEHNRLYWYRQTLGQGPEFLTYFQNEAQLEKSRLLSDRFSAERPKGSFSTLEIQRTEQGDSAMYLCASSYAGTATEQYFGPGTRLTVT.

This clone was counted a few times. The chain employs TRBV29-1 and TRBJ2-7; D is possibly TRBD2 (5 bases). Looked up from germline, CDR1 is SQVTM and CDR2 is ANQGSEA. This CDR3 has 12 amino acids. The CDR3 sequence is CSAGFVSGEQYF. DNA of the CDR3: TGCAGTGCTGGGTTCGTTTCGGGGGAGCAGTACTTC.

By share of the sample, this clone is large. The CDR3 region has the DNA TGTGCCAGCAGCTCGTTCCAGGGAAACTATGGCTACACCTTC. Protein sequence: CASSSFQGNYGYTF. The chain couples TRBV11-3 to TRBJ1-2; D might be TRBD1 (5 bases). Trimming took off 4 bases at V and 2 bases at J, with 11 bases between the two ends. CDR1 and CDR2 from the germline V gene are SGHNT and YENEEA. The CDR3 covers 14 residues.

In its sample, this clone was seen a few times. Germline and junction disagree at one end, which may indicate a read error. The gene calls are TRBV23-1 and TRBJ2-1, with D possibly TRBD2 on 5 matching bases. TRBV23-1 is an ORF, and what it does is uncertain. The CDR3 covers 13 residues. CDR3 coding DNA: TGTGCCAGCGGCGTTCTGCCCGGGAATGAGCAGTTCTTC. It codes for CASGVLPGNEQFF.

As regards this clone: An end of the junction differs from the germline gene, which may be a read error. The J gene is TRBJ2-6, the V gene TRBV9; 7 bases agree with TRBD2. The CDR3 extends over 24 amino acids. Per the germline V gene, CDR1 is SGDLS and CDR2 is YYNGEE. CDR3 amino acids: CASSVATEARPFEGRVAGANVLTF. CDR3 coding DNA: TGTGCCAGCAGCGTGGCTACTGAGGCCCGCCCCTTCGAGGGGAGGGTCGCTGGGGCCAACGTCTTGACTTTC.

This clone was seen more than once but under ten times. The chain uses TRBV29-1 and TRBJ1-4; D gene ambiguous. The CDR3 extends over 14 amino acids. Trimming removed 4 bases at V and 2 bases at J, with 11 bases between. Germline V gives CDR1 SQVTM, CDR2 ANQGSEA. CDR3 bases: TGCAGCGTTGGGTCCGGGTGTACTAATGAAAAACTGTTTTTT. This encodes CSVGSGCTNEKLFF.

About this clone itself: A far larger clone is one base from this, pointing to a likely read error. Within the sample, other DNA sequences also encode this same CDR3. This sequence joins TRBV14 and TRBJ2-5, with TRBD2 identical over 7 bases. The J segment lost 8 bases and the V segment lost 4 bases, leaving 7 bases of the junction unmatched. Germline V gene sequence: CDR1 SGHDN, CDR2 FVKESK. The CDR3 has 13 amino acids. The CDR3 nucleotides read TGTGCCAGCAGCCTATCGCCGGGGGGTACCCAGTACTTC. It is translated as CASSLSPGGTQYF.

DNA for the CDR3: TGTGCCAGTTTATCCCCGCCATGGTGGGGCTACAATGAGCAGTTCTTC. It encodes CASLSPPWWGYNEQFF. V is TRBV27 and J is TRBJ2-1; D unclear. V gave up 9 bases and J gave up 3 bases, with 21 bases separating them. Germline V gene data show CDR1 as MNHEY and CDR2 as SMNVEV (reference sequence). The CDR3 sequence is 16 residues long.

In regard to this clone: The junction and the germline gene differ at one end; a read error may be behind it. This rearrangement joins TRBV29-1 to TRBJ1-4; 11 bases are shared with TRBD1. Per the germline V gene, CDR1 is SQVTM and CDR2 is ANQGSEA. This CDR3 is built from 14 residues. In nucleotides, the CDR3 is TGCTGCGTGGGGACAGGGGGTACTAATGAAAATCTGTTTTTT. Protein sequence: CCVGTGGTNENLFF.

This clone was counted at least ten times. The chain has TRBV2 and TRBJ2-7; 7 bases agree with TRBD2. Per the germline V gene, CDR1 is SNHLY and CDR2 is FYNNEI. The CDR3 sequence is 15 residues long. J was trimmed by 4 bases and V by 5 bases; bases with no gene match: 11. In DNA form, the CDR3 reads TGTGCCAGCAGTAATAGCGGGTCCTCGCCGTACGAGCAGTACTTC. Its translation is CASSNSGSSPYEQYF.

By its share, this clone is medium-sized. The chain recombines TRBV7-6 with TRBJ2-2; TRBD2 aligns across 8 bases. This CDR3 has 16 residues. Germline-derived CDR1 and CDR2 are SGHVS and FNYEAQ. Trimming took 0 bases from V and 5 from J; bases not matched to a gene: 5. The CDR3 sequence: CASSLAGTRVTGELFF. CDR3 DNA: TGTGCCAGCAGCTTAGCGGGGACTAGAGTGACCGGGGAGCTGTTTTTT.

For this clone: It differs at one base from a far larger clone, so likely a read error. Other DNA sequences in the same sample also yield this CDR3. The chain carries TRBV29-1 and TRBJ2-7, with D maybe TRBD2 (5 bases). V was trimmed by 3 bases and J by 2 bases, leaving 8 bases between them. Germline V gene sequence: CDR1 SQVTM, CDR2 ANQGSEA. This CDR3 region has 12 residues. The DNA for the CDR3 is TGCAGCGTTGACGACGGGGCCTACGAGCAGTACTTC. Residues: CSVDDGAYEQYF.

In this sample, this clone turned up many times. CDR3 in DNA: TGTGCCAGCAGTCTCCACCCCCCCCACGAGCAGTACTTC. Translating it yields CASSLHPPHEQYF. The V gene is TRBV7-3, the J gene TRBJ2-7, with D uncertain. Between the trimmed V and J ends, which lost 6 bases and 5 bases, there was a span of 14 bases. CDR3 length equals 13 residues. The germline V gene has CDR1 SGHTA and CDR2 FQGTGA.

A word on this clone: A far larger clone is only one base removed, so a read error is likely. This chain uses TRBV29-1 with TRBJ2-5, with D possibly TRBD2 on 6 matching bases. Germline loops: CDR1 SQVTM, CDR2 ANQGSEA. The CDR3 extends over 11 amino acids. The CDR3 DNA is TGCAGCGTCGAAGCGGGCTACGAGCGGTACTTC. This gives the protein CSVEAGYERYF.

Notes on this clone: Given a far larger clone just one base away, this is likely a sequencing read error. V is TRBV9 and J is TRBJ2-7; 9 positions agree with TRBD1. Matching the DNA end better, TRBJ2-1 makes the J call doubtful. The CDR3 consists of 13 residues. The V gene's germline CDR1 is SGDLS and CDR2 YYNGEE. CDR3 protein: CARSATGGDEQFF. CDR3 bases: TGTGCCCGCAGCGCGACAGGGGGGGATGAGCAGTTCTTC.

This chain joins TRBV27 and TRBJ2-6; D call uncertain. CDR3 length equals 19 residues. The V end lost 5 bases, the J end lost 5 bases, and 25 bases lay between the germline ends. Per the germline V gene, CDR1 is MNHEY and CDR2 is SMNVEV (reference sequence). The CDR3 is CASSRLSPGYKSRANVLTF. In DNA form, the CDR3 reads TGTGCCAGCAGTCGTCTGAGTCCTGGCTACAAAAGTCGGGCCAACGTCCTGACTTTC.

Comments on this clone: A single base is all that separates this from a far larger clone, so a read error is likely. Here the CDR3 DNA reads TGCAGCGTTGAAGTGGAGCGATACTACGAGCAGTACTTC. Translated, it gives CSVEVERYYEQYF. This chain links TRBV29-1 with TRBJ2-7, with D hard to call. The CDR3 loop spans 13 amino acids. Trimming shortened V by 1 base and J by 3 bases, and 10 bases separated the two germline ends. CDR1 SQVTM and CDR2 ANQGSEA come from the germline V gene.

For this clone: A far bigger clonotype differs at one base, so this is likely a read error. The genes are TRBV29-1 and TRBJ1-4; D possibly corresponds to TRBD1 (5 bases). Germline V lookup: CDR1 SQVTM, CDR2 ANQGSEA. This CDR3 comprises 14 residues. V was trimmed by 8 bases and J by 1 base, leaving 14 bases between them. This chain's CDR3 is CSFGSGGTNEKLFF. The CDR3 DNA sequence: TGCAGCTTTGGGTCCGGGGGAACTAATGAAAAACTGTTTTTT.

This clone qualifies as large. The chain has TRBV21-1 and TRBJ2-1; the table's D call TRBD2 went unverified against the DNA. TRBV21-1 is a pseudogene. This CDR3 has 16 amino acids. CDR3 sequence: CASSKGPAGGPREQFF. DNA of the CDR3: TGTGCCAGCAGCAAAGGGCCAGCGGGGGGGCCAAGGGAGCAGTTCTTC.

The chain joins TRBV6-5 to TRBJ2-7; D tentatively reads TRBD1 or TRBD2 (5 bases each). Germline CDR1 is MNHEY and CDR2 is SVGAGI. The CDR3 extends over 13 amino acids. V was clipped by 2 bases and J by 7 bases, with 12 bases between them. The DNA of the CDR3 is TGTGCCAGCAGTTACGGGGGAAGGAGGGAGCAGTACTTC. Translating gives CASSYGGRREQYF.

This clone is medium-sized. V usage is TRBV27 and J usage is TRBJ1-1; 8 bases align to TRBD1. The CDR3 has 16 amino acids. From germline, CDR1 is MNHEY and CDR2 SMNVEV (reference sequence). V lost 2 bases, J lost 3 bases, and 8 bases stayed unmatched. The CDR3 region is CASSLGAGGPYTEAFF. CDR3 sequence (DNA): TGTGCCAGCAGTTTAGGGGCAGGGGGCCCGTACACTGAAGCTTTCTTT.

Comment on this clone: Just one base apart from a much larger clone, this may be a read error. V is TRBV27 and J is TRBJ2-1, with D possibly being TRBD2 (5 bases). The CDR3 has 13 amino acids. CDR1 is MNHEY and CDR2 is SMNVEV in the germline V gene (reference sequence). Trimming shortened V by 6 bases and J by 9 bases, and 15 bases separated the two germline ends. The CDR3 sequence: CASSLASGGEQFF. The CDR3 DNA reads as TGTGCCAGCAGCTTAGCGAGCGGCGGTGAGCAGTTCTTC.